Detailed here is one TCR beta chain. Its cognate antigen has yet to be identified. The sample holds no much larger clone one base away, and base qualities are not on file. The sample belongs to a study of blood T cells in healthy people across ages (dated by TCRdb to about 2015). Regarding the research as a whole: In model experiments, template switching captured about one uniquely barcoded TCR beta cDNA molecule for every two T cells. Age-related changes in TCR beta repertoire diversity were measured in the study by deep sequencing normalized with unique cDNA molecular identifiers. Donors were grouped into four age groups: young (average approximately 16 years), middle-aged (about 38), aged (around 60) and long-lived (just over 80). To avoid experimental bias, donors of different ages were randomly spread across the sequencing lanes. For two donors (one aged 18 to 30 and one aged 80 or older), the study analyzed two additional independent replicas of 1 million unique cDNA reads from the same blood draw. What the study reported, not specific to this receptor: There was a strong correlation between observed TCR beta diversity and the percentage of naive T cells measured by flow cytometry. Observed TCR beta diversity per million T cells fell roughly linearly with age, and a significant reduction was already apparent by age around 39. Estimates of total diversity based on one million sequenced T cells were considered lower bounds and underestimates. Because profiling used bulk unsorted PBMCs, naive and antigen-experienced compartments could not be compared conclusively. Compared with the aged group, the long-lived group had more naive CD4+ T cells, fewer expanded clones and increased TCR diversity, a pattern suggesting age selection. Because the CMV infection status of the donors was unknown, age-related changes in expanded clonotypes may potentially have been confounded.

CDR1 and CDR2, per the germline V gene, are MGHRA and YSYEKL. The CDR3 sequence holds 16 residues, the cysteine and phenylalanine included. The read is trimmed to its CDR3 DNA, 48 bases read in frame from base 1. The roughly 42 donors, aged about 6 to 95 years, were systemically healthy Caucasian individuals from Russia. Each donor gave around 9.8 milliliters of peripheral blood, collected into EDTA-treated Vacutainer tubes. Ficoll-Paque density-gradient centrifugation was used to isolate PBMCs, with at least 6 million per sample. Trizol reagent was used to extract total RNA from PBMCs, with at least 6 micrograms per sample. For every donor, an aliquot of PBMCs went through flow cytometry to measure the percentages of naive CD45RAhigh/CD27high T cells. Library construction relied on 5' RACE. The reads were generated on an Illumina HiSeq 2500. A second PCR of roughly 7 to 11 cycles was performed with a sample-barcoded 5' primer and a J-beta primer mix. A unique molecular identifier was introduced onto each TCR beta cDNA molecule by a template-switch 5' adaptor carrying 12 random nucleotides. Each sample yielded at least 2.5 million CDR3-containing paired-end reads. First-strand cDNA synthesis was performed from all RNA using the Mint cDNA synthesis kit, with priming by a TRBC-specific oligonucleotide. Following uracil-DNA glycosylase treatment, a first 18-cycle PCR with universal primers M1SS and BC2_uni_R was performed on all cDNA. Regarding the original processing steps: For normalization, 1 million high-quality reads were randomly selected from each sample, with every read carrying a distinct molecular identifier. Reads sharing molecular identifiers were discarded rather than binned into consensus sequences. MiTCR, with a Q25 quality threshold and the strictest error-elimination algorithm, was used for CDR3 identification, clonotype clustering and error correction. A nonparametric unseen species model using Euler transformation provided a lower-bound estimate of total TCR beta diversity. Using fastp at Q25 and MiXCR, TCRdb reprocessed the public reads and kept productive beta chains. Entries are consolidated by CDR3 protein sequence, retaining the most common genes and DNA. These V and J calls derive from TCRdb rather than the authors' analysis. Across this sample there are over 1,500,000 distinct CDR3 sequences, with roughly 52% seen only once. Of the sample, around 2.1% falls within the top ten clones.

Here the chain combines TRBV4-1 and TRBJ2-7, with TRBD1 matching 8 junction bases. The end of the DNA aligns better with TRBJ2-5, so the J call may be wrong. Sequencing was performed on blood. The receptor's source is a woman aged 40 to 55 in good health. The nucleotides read TGCGCCAGCAGCCAAGATCAGGGGACAGGCAGAGAGACCCAGTACTTC. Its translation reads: CASSQDQGTGRETQYF.